Sequencing of this T cell receptor (beta chain) was carried out in a study of cytomegalovirus exposure and HLA in healthy donors (dated by TCRdb to 2017 to 2019). Looking at the study overall: An earlier analysis of approximately 640 of the donors reported 250 to 300 Gb of sequence data and about 100 million unique TCR beta sequences from some 180 million T cells. Every repertoire in the discovery cohort had been generated on one and the same sequencing platform. To decide whether each TCR beta V gene segment behaved as functional or pseudogenic, an earlier analysis of fewer than 750 of the donors relied on high-throughput TCR beta sequencing. A later analysis re-analyzed previously published TCR beta repertoires from 650 to 800 donors and added high-resolution HLA genotyping to study TCR occurrence patterns. HLA typing included class I and class II loci at four-digit resolution. Genome-wide SNP genotypes for about 65% of the 666 donors were used in a later genetic analysis, which treated that subset as a discovery cohort. Rather than using new phenotypic data, the later analysis identified candidate immune exposures from TCR beta sequences and from how often those sequences occurred across donors. The study combined high-throughput TCR immunosequencing, statistical association of individual TCRs with disease status, and machine learning to predict cytomegalovirus infection status. Of the 300 to 450 genotyped donors, roughly 80% were placed in the genetic ancestry cluster associated with self-reported Caucasian donors. Typing coverage varied by locus: about 620-630 donors for A, B, C, DRB1 and DQB1; approximately 520 for DQA1; more than 600 for DPA1; about 450 for DPB1. Among almost 400 genotyped donors of the cohort, an average of roughly 240,000 unique TCR beta nucleotide sequences were sequenced per donor, 15% to 20% of them non-productive. Roughly 5 DR-DQ haplotypes were handled as single units for association and clustering, since linkage in the cohort was strong. The study was designed to test whether signatures of past pathogen exposure could be identified by cataloging public T cell receptors. The study profiled the T cell repertoires of approximately 700 subjects by immunosequencing and related them to cytomegalovirus serostatus. Donor age, sex, ethnicity and CMV serostatus were compiled together with the repertoire data. A separate validation cohort of roughly 130 different subjects was used in addition to the roughly 700-subject first cohort. An early release that covered about 600 HLA-typed donors contained about 290 gigabases of sequencing data and tens of millions of unique TCR sequences.

The research as a whole found: A further reported finding was that TCR beta sequences accurately predicted the HLA-A and HLA-B alleles for most subjects in the first cohort. Broadly in line with IMGT annotations, most TCR beta V segments showed up in productive rearrangements about 87% or about 30% of the time in an earlier analysis of approximately 600 of the donors. The study listed 150 to 200 TCR beta chains as associated with cytomegalovirus. Because HLA typing was missing for some donors at each locus, association tests included only the typed subset. CMV serostatus was the only immune exposure information available for the cohort. The authors suggested that the approach could potentially be generalized to other disease states and immunological phenotypes. A later genetic analysis associated a missense DCLRE1C variant with V-gene and J-gene trimming of TCR beta chains, and an independent cohort replicated the association. Most TCR sequences were seen in very few donors, while some public TCRs were found in many individuals. According to a later analysis, TCR association rates differed among HLA loci, with DRB1 alleles showing the most associated TCRs and HLA-C alleles showing the fewest. A later genetic analysis reported fewer N-insertions in productive TCRs among donors in an Asian-associated ancestry cluster than the roughly 650-donor mean. The 87-base-pair reads could not distinguish some IMGT-functional V segments, including TRBV6-2 and TRBV6-3, so those segments were excluded. A later analysis found that most CMV-associated TCR beta chains appeared HLA-restricted, with HLA associations seemingly driven largely by CMV exposure. The classifier was reported to diagnose cytomegalovirus status with high specificity and sensitivity in both the original cohort and the validation cohort. Several of the top co-occurrence clusters appeared to be linked to parvovirus B19, influenza, CMV and Epstein-Barr virus, according to a later analysis. Linkage disequilibrium might explain the correlated functional status among segregating V segments, but an unknown experimental factor could not be ruled out. Seventeen rarely observed V segments, including chromosome 9 orphons, were excluded from the earlier analysis of just under 600 of the donors because counts were too low. Presence/absence analyses assumed roughly uniform sequencing depth across donors, an assumption that may not hold. A few of the identified cytomegalovirus-associated TCR beta chains were confirmed in vitro to be specific for cytomegalovirus antigens. Compared with equally common non-associated chains, HLA-associated TCR beta chains in a later analysis were more clonally expanded and had lower generation probabilities. When HLA alleles, especially DR and DQ, strongly co-occurred, attributing TCR associations to individual alleles was difficult. A later analysis associated 15,000 to 20,000 TCR beta sequences with specific HLA alleles at a false discovery rate of 0.05. A group of highly shared sequence variants was considered likely to be a technical artifact of the sequencing pipeline. Only TCR beta chains were sequenced in this cohort, and the absence of alpha or paired-chain data limited detectable features.

Libraries were prepared through the immunoSEQ multiplex PCR assay. For the multiplex PCR, a mixture combining 60 forward primers for TCR Vbeta segments and 13 reverse primers for TCR Jbeta segments was used. Amplification of the CDR3 region of rearranged TCR beta genes was performed with a multiplex PCR assay on genomic DNA. Amplified TCR beta libraries were sequenced as 87-base-pair reads on the Illumina HiSeq System. The authors' pipeline ran thus. In a later analysis, 77 million or so unique TCR beta chains were counted across the 500 to 700 repertoires, and roughly 10 million of these chains were shared by at least two donors. To remove PCR and sequencing errors, raw reads were error-corrected and collapsed into unique sequences using a nearest-neighbor algorithm that merged closely related sequences. To assign V, D and J gene segments, CDR3 sequences were aligned to IMGT reference sequences. Each retained sequence needed at least a six-nucleotide match to both a V gene segment and a J gene segment. A rearrangement counted as productive if the CDR3 had no stop codons and remained in frame with V and J, and every other rearrangement counted as non-productive. CDR3 was defined according to IMGT convention as the region running from the second conserved V-encoded cysteine to the conserved J-encoded phenylalanine. In an earlier analysis of more than 550 of the donors, sequences lacking an unambiguous match to a single V gene segment were excluded. In an earlier analysis of almost 600 of the donors, a V segment was called functional when productive rearrangements were above 56.7%, and segregating when the standard deviation between donors exceeded 5%. A statistical classification framework was built for diagnosing cytomegalovirus status from the catalog of TCR beta chain sequences. In a later analysis, TCR nucleotide sequences were compared against IMGT/GENE-DB human TR gene sequences so that V and J genes could be assigned. The TCRdist pipeline was used in a later analysis to assign CDR3 sequences and most-parsimonious VDJ recombination scenarios. A later analysis defined each TCR beta chain by its CDR3 amino acid sequence plus V-gene family, and excluded reads lacking a unique V-gene family. A later analysis removed 450 to 600 highly shared, low-generation-probability nucleotide sequences to deal with suspected cross-contamination and a sequencing artifact. A later analysis calculated a clonal expansion index for each public chain from normalized within-repertoire ranks of inferred template counts. In a later analysis, generation probabilities were computed with a VDJ recombination model fitted to out-of-frame rearrangements, and the resulting probabilities were checked against IGoR. Hypergeometric tests were used in a later analysis to score TCR-TCR, TCR-HLA and TCR-CMV co-occurrence, with a repertoire-size bias correction applied to the TCR pairs. To estimate false discovery rates, a later analysis permuted the HLA or CMV assignments 20 times. A later analysis grouped co-occurring TCRs with DBSCAN, adding TCRdist sequence similarity when clustering within HLA-allele-positive subsets. Repertoires with fewer than 30,000 or more than 120,000 public chains, plus five repertoires with anomalous nucleotide sharing, were excluded from co-occurrence clustering. TCRdb stores this immuneACCESS table with in-frame sequences only. Part of the clones is absent; in the studies checked, under half of the shortfall reflects unresolved V genes, and no reason is known for the rest. V, J and clone size are taken as reported in that table, and D and trimming were inferred from the DNA itself. The sample table contains more than 110,000 clones; only one count was recorded for 9.7% of them. The ten largest clones add up to less than 2% of the sample.

The cohort was made up of under 800 healthy bone marrow donors. At the time of sampling, every cohort member was nominally healthy, though immune exposures that went unrecorded were likely present. The donor was CMV seronegative and belonged to the group of more than 300 seronegative cohort members. A peripheral blood sample was collected from each donor, and TCR beta sequencing was performed on peripheral blood mononuclear cells. Genomic DNA was extracted from the blood cell samples with the Qiagen DNeasy Blood Extraction Kit. This clone showed up just a few times. It lacks a known antigen. Per-base quality was not reported, and no clone a single base away is much larger than it. Reading from cysteine to phenylalanine, the CDR3 counts 16 amino acids. Only the CDR3 DNA is retained, 48 bases long and in frame from the first base. From a lookup of the germline V gene (reference sequence), CDR1 and CDR2 are SGHAT and FQDESV. At the junction V is shortened by 1 base and J by 2 bases, with 14 bases in between.

Sample: PBMCs. The V gene is TRBV11-1 and the J gene is TRBJ1-1; tentative D gene TRBD1, with 5 bases matching. This sequence originates from a man aged 45 to 65 in good health and CMV-seronegative. For the CDR3, the sequence is CASSLDPRVGNTEAFF. The DNA sequence is TGTGCCAGCAGCTTAGACCCCAGGGTTGGAAACACTGAAGCTTTCTTT. The CDR3, completed at both ends by the reference TRBV11-1 and TRBJ1-1 genes, gives the full variable domain EAEVAQSPRYKITEKSQAVAFWCDPISGHATLYWYRQILGQGPELLVQFQDESVVDDSQLPKDRFSAERLKGVDSTLKIQPAELGDSAMYLCASSLDPRVGNTEAFFGQGTRLTVV.